This T cell receptor beta chain was identified in a study of T-cell memory formation after mild COVID-19. This clonotype was seen more than once but under ten times. Its antigen is still unknown. MiXCR was run by TCRdb on the 5' RACE reads, yielding one entry per CDR3 protein. Of around 340,000 distinct CDR3 sequences in the sample, about a sixth were seen once. Study-level points and caveats: A subset of responding clones appeared in pre-infection memory, suggesting cross-reactive memory joined.

Germline V gives CDR1 DFQATT, CDR2 SNEGSKA (reference sequence). The V gene lost 6 bases and the J gene lost 1 base, with 21 bases spanning the gap. The CDR3 totals 16 residues. V and J are TRBV20-1 and TRBJ2-5; D may be TRBD1 or TRBD2 (7 bases each). Sequencing used PBMCs or a T cell subset sorted from them (not recorded which). The clonotype originates from a man younger than 35 who had mild COVID-19 (a few samples of this study predate the infection). Cell type and time point are not known. CDR3 sequence reads: CSATRGGRTIQETQYF. The CDR3 nucleotides read TGCAGTGCCACCAGGGGGGGAAGGACTATCCAAGAGACCCAGTACTTC.